The clone carrying this T cell receptor (beta chain) was detected a few times. Its antigen is not identified. The PCR employed 60 Vbeta primers together with 13 Jbeta primers. Some clones are missing from TCRdb's copy, which holds only in-frame ones; the method was immunoSEQ multiplex PCR. The repertoire includes about 180,000 clones, under 85% of them detected once, and 2.9% sits in the top ten. These data belong to a study of cytomegalovirus exposure and HLA in healthy donors. Regarding the study as a whole: CMV antigen specificity of three CMV-associated chains was confirmed in vitro.

The source is a male donor in good health and CMV-seronegative. Sequenced sample: PBMCs.

In nucleotides, the CDR3 is TGTGCCTGGAGTACTTCGGGGGAAGGCTACACCTTC. Protein sequence: CAWSTSGEGYTF. J is TRBJ1-2 and V is TRBV30; possible D gene TRBD1, 5 bases. Germline V gene data show CDR1 as GTSNPN and CDR2 as SVGIG (reference sequence). Trimming removed 2 bases from V and 8 bases from J, with 12 bases in between. This CDR3 is built from 12 residues.